What follows are 10 T cell receptor beta chains derived from one specimen sequenced in a study of T cells expressing NK-cell markers. TCRdb reprocessed the 5' RACE reads and keeps a single row for each CDR3 protein, giving no DNA. Its listing shows 300,000 to 500,000 distinct CDR3 sequences. Sequencing was performed on blood T cells: a sorted CD56 or NKG2C T cell subset, CD4+ or CD8+ T cells, or bulk PBMC T cells (not recorded which). The receptor source for this set is a woman in her fifties or sixties in good health.

The chain employs TRBV29-1 and TRBJ1-4; TCRdb calls TRBD1, which cannot be checked without DNA. Per the germline V gene, CDR1 is SQVTM and CDR2 is ANQGSEA. The CDR3 spans 14 residues. The CDR3 loop reads CSAMGDPTNEKLFF.

The chain links TRBV6-5 to TRBJ2-1; the TCRdb D gene call, TRBD1, has no DNA to confirm it. Germline CDR1 is MNHEY and CDR2 is SVGAGI. The CDR3 loop spans 15 amino acids. The CDR3 protein is CASSSTGTRNNEQFF.

The chain has TRBV12-3 or TRBV12-4 and TRBJ1-1; TCRdb's D gene call, TRBD1, goes unchecked for lack of DNA. The CDR3 totals 16 residues. The CDR3 is CASSFHRGTRNTEAFF.

The chain recombines TRBV28 with TRBJ1-2; no DNA is available, so the TRBD1 call from TCRdb remains unchecked. There are 19 residues in the CDR3. Per germline, CDR1 MDHEN and CDR2 SYDVKM. The CDR3 protein is CASSLADTLGQGGRYGYTF.

V usage is TRBV15 and J usage is TRBJ2-1; TCRdb proposes TRBD2, but this gene call is untestable without DNA. Germline V gene data show CDR1 as LNHNV and CDR2 as YYDKDF (reference sequence). This CDR3 contains 16 residues. CDR3 in amino acids: CATSRDLKSAGNEQFF.

The chain carries TRBV5-1 and TRBJ2-3; without DNA, the TCRdb call of TRBD1 cannot be checked. The V gene's germline CDR1 is SGHRS and CDR2 YFSETQ. There are 17 residues in the CDR3. The chain's CDR3 is CASSLAGRGSSTDTQYF.

The chain has TRBV11-2 and TRBJ2-1; the D call from TCRdb, TRBD2, cannot be confirmed without DNA. CDR1 is SGHAT and CDR2 is FQNNGV in the germline V gene. The CDR3 runs to 15 residues. This CDR3 reads CASSLDSGSGSEQFF. The variable domain in full, completed from reference TRBV11-2 and TRBJ2-1, reads EAGVAQSPRYKIIEKRQSVAFWCNPISGHATLYWYQQILGQGPKLLIQFQNNGVVDDSQLPKDRFSAERLKGVDSTLKIQPAKLEDSAVYLCASSLDSGSGSEQFFGPGTRLTVL.

The genes are TRBV6-1 and TRBJ2-2; with no DNA, the TCRdb D assignment of TRBD2 cannot be verified. This CDR3 is 15 amino acids long. Germline CDR1 and CDR2: MNHNS and SASEGT. Here the CDR3 reads CASIRTSGSTGELFF.

The rearrangement links TRBV3-1 to TRBJ2-7. The CDR3 is made up of 14 amino acids. Germline assignment: CDR1 LGHDT and CDR2 YNNKEL (reference sequence). The CDR3 is CASSQDLSSYEQYF.

The chain couples TRBV11-3 to TRBJ2-2; with no DNA, the TCRdb D assignment of TRBD1 cannot be verified. CDR1 and CDR2 (germline): SGHNT, YENEEA. The CDR3 length is 14 residues. CDR3 sequence: CASSFLQGTGELFF.